Given below is one T cell receptor beta chain in context. The data derive from a study of blood T cell repertoires in COVID-19. V dropped 6 bases and J dropped 6 bases, with 15 bases sitting between them. The CDR3 contains 13 residues. The germline V gene has CDR1 MNHNY and CDR2 SVGAGI (reference sequence). TCRdb keeps only in-frame clones here, not all; method: immunoSEQ multiplex PCR. This sample has under 90,000 clones, with about 85% found just once. The chain recombines TRBV6-6 with TRBJ2-7, with D possibly matching TRBD2 (5 bases). The material sequenced was peripheral blood. This sequence was found in a woman in her fifties or sixties with COVID-19, enrolled during active disease. CDR3 region: CASRPLPEGEQYF. For the CDR3, the DNA is TGTGCCAGCAGACCTCTGCCAGAGGGCGAGCAGTACTTC.